This T cell receptor beta chain was captured in a study of blood T cell repertoires in COVID-19. The CDR3 has 14 residues. CDR1 and CDR2 (germline): KGHSH, LQKENI. The V and J ends lost 5 bases and 0 bases respectively, with 10 bases between them. Measured with immunoSEQ multiplex PCR; TCRdb has only the in-frame clones, and not every one. The sample contains over 130,000 clones, about 82% of which appear only once. This clone was counted a single time. The rearrangement joins TRBV18 to TRBJ1-2; no firm D call. The sequence came from an elderly woman with active or convalescent COVID-19. The sequencing sample was made of peripheral blood. CDR3 nucleotides: TGTGCCAGCTCAGACATAGGCACTAACTATGGCTACACCTTC. Amino acids: CASSDIGTNYGYTF.